A selection of T cell receptor beta chains follows, all from one sample in a study of T cell changes during pregnancy in multiple sclerosis. Measured with immunoSEQ multiplex PCR; TCRdb has only the in-frame clones, and not every one. The sample includes over 75,000 clones, 92% of them seen just once. Sequencing was performed on peripheral blood, taken in the first trimester of pregnancy. The receptor source for this set is a female donor with multiple sclerosis, enrolled in a pregnancy study. Both conserved end residues are part of each CDR3. The order of the fields is clone size, D gene, V gene, J gene, CDR3 protein, CDR3 DNA. The D gene is left open where the match is weak. A row's size may be missing; if present it is once, few, many or a size class.

NA	NA	TRBV28	TRBJ2-7	CASSLVQGEVAFSYEQYF	TGTGCCAGCAGTTTAGTCCAGGGGGAGGTAGCGTTCTCCTACGAGCAGTACTTC
NA	NA	TRBV4-1	TRBJ2-7	CASSQTGREQYF	TGCGCCAGCAGCCAGACGGGGAGGGAGCAGTACTTC
NA	TRBD2	TRBV9	TRBJ2-1	CASRAEAGLAGDLEQFF	TGTGCCAGCAGGGCCGAGGCGGGACTAGCGGGAGATCTTGAGCAGTTCTTC
NA	NA	TRBV4-3	TRBJ2-7	CASSPFRGSYEQYF	TGCGCCAGCAGCCCTTTCAGGGGTTCCTACGAGCAGTACTTC
NA	TRBD1	TRBV9	TRBJ1-4	CASSVAGRSRGEKLFF	TGTGCCAGCAGCGTAGCCGGTCGCTCCAGGGGGGAAAAACTGTTTTTT
NA	TRBD1	TRBV27	TRBJ1-3	CASGKGGFGNTIYF	TGTGCCAGCGGAAAAGGGGGCTTTGGAAACACCATATATTTT
NA	TRBD2	TRBV28	TRBJ2-5	CASSPREGRYQETQYF	TGTGCCAGCAGCCCCCGGGAGGGGCGGTACCAAGAGACCCAGTACTTC
NA	NA	TRBV29-1	TRBJ2-1	CSVLPGQVVANEQFF	TGCAGCGTTCTCCCCGGACAAGTTGTGGCGAATGAGCAGTTCTTC
NA	NA	TRBV13	TRBJ2-6	CASSIYSSGANVLTF	TGTGCCAGCAGCATTTATAGCTCTGGGGCCAACGTCCTGACTTTC
NA	TRBD1	TRBV27	TRBJ1-1	CASISGTGVNTEAFF	TGTGCCAGCATATCCGGGACAGGGGTAAACACTGAAGCTTTCTTT
NA	TRBD1	TRBV7-8	TRBJ2-1	CASSLDRGRNEQFF	TGTGCCAGCAGCTTGGACAGGGGGCGCAATGAGCAGTTCTTC
NA	NA	TRBV25-1	TRBJ2-6	CASSSGGIRSGANVLTF	TGTGCCAGCAGTAGTGGGGGGATACGCTCTGGGGCCAACGTCCTGACTTTC
NA	NA	TRBV30	TRBJ2-6	CAWSVQAGAGANVLTF	TGTGCCTGGAGTGTACAGGCTGGGGCTGGGGCCAACGTCCTGACTTTC
once	TRBD2	TRBV28	TRBJ2-2	CASFRGGPGTGELFF	TGTGCCAGCTTTCGGGGGGGGCCGGGCACCGGGGAGCTGTTTTTT
NA	TRBD2	TRBV19	TRBJ2-7	CASRKREASEQYF	TGTGCCAGTAGGAAGCGGGAGGCGAGCGAGCAGTACTTC
NA	TRBD2	TRBV29-1	TRBJ2-1	CSVASSGHEQFF	TGCAGCGTTGCCTCTAGCGGCCATGAGCAGTTCTTC
NA	NA	TRBV4-1	TRBJ2-7	CASSQESGSFTWSSYEQYF	TGCGCCAGCAGCCAAGAGTCGGGTTCTTTCACCTGGAGCTCCTACGAGCAGTACTTC
NA	NA	TRBV19	TRBJ2-3	CASTFSGSSTDTQYF	TGTGCCAGTACCTTTAGCGGATCTAGCACAGATACGCAGTATTTT
NA	NA	TRBV28	TRBJ2-5	CASSWDSGETQYF	TGTGCCAGCAGTTGGGACAGCGGGGAGACCCAGTACTTC
NA	TRBD2	TRBV30	TRBJ2-1	CALLAGGNNEQFF	TGTGCCTTACTAGCGGGAGGGAACAATGAGCAGTTCTTC
NA	NA	TRBV7-6	TRBJ2-7	CASSLATTGRDKYF	TGTGCCAGCAGCTTAGCTACGACAGGGCGGGATAAGTACTTC
NA	NA	TRBV10-3	TRBJ1-3	CAISPGISGNTIYF	TGTGCCATCTCACCAGGGATATCGGGAAACACCATATATTTT